The 17 T cell receptor beta chains below all came from one sample that was sequenced in a study of T cells expressing NK-cell markers. TCRdb reprocessed the 5' RACE reads; each CDR3 protein has one entry and no DNA is given. Recorded for this sample: about 550,000 distinct CDR3 sequences. Sequencing used blood T cells: a sorted CD56 or NKG2C T cell subset, CD4+ or CD8+ T cells, or bulk PBMC T cells (not recorded which). The receptors come from a man between 18 and 35 years old in good health.

The chain links TRBV10-3 to TRBJ2-2; the TRBD2 assignment by TCRdb is unverifiable without DNA. The CDR3 is 14 amino acids. Germline CDR1 is ENHRY and CDR2 is SYGVKD. CDR3 protein: CAISDSLGTGELFF.

This chain links TRBV7-9 with TRBJ1-4; TCRdb returns TRBD1, unconfirmable since there is no DNA. Germline-derived CDR1 and CDR2 are SEHNR and FQNEAQ (reference sequence). The CDR3 has 16 amino acids. CDR3 sequence reads: CASSFGNADLNEKLFF.

J is TRBJ1-2 and V is TRBV18; the TCRdb call, TRBD1, lacks DNA for checking. CDR3 size: 14 residues. Per the germline V gene, CDR1 is KGHSH and CDR2 is LQKENI. CDR3: CASSPFTGNYGYTF.

CDR3 protein: CASSLLQGAGEQYF. The genes are TRBV28 and TRBJ2-7; without DNA, the TCRdb call of TRBD1 cannot be checked. The CDR3 spans 14 residues. From germline, CDR1 is MDHEN and CDR2 SYDVKM.

This chain connects TRBV5-1 to TRBJ2-3. CDR3 length: 12 residues. Germline V lookup: CDR1 SGHRS, CDR2 YFSETQ. The CDR3 region is CASSLEWDTQYF.

The chain combines TRBV27 with TRBJ2-1; no DNA is available, so the TRBD2 call from TCRdb remains unchecked. CDR3 length equals 15 residues. Germline loops: CDR1 MNHEY, CDR2 SMNVEV (reference sequence). CDR3 protein: CASRLGTLLGNEQFF.

This sequence joins TRBV12-3 or TRBV12-4 and TRBJ2-2; the D call of TRBD2 rests on TCRdb alone, since no DNA is present to check it. The CDR3 is made up of 19 amino acids. The CDR3 sequence: CASKPGTSGLGRYTGELFF.

J is TRBJ2-7 and V is TRBV6-5; TCRdb selects TRBD2, and the lack of DNA leaves this call unchecked. Germline CDR1 and CDR2: MNHEY and SVGAGI. This CDR3 has 15 residues. CDR3 sequence reads: CASSYGALVSYEQYF.

The J gene is TRBJ2-1, the V gene TRBV21-1; the D call from TCRdb, TRBD1, cannot be confirmed without DNA. TRBV21-1 has pseudogene status. The CDR3 length is 15 residues. CDR3 in amino acids: CASPPPPTGLDEQFF.

J is TRBJ2-7 and V is TRBV12-3 or TRBV12-4; checking the TCRdb D call of TRBD1 is not possible without DNA. This CDR3 has 14 residues. The CDR3 spells CASSAIPRAYEQYF.

J is TRBJ2-3 and V is TRBV20-1; the TRBD2 assignment by TCRdb is unverifiable without DNA. Germline V gene lookup returns CDR1 DFQATT and CDR2 SNEGSKA (reference sequence). The CDR3 runs 19 residues. The CDR3 sequence is CSARAPSGTSGALTDTQYF.

The V and J genes are TRBV20-1 and TRBJ1-5; there is no DNA to check the TCRdb D call of TRBD1. Germline CDR1 is DFQATT and CDR2 is SNEGSKA (reference sequence). The CDR3 is made up of 16 amino acids. CDR3: CSARRSGTDSNQPQHF.

The genes are TRBV4-2 and TRBJ2-3; TCRdb outputs TRBD2, but without DNA this stays unchecked. The CDR3 contains 12 residues. Germline V gene lookup returns CDR1 LGHNA and CDR2 YNFKEQ. The CDR3 protein is CASSQGLAGMYF.

The CDR3 here is CASTPGREITGELFF. The chain recombines TRBV27 with TRBJ2-2; TCRdb returns TRBD1, unconfirmable since there is no DNA. CDR3 size: 15 residues. Per the germline V gene, CDR1 is MNHEY and CDR2 is SMNVEV (reference sequence).

V and J are TRBV7-9 and TRBJ2-1. The CDR3 has 13 residues. Germline lookup yields CDR1 SEHNR and CDR2 FQNEAQ (reference sequence). The CDR3 here is CASSYFRLNEQFF.

The rearrangement uses TRBV29-1 and TRBJ2-2; TCRdb's D call, TRBD1, is unchecked because there is no DNA. The CDR3 runs to 14 residues. The germline gives CDR1 SQVTM, CDR2 ANQGSEA. CDR3 loop: CSANRGPNTGELFF.

The rearrangement joins TRBV11-2 to TRBJ2-3; the D gene TCRdb calls, TRBD2, cannot be checked with no DNA. Germline V gives CDR1 SGHAT, CDR2 FQNNGV. The CDR3 covers 17 residues. CDR3 residues: CASSLRFGGRGTDTQYF.